This T cell receptor beta chain came from a study of blood T cells in healthy people across ages. A note on this clonotype: Antigen unknown.

Study-wide findings and caveats: Compared with aged donors, long-lived donors showed fewer expanded clones, suggesting selection. The study found TCR beta diversity correlated strongly with naive T cell percentage.

Then a second PCR, running roughly 7 to 11 cycles, was carried out with a sample-barcoded 5' primer and a J-beta primer mix. TCRdb re-called the 5' RACE reads through MiXCR, storing one row per CDR3 protein. The repertoire holds 1,300,000 or so distinct CDR3 sequences, with 59% as singletons. This clonotype originated in a man aged 18 to 29 in good health. Material: blood.

The CDR3 loop reads CASRWIEYSYEQYF. The CDR3 nucleotides read TGTGCCAGCAGATGGATTGAGTACTCCTACGAGCAGTACTTC. This chain joins TRBV6-1 and TRBJ2-7; D gene ambiguous. This CDR3 is 14 amino acids long. V lost 6 bases and J lost 0, with 12 bases in between. The germline CDR1 and CDR2 sequences are MNHNS and SASEGT.